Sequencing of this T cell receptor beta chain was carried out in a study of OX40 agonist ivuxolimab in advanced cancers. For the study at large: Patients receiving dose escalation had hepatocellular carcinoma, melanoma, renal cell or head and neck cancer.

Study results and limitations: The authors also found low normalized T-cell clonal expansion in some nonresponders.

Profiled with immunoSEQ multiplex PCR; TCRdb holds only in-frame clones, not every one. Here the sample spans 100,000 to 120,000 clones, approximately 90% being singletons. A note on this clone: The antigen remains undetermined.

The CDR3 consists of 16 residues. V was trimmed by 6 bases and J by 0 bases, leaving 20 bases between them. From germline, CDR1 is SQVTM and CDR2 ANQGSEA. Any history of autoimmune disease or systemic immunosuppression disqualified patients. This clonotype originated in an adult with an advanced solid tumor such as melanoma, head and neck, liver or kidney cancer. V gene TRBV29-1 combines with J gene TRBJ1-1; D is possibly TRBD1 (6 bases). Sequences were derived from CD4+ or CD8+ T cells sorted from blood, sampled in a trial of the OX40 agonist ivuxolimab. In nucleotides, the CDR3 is TGCAGCGTGTTCCGGGACAACTTACTTTTGAACACTGAAGCTTTCTTT. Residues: CSVFRDNLLLNTEAFF.